Listed here are 25 T cell receptor beta chains from one sample, sequenced in a study of metastatic and nonmetastatic thyroid tumors (dated by TCRdb to 2018 to 2020). No treatment had been received by any patient before thyroid surgery. Libraries came from PCR. Sequencing was carried out with an Illumina HiSeq 4000. The public reads were quality trimmed at Q25 with fastp and then assembled into clones with MiXCR by TCRdb, keeping productive beta chains. This sample lists some 17,000 clones; 23% were detected once. The ten largest clones add up to approximately 7% of the sample. The sequencing input was adjacent normal tissue. These receptor sequences come from a female donor with papillary thyroid cancer or a benign thyroid nodule (not recorded which). Some clones in this sample may be carry-over from other donors' samples.

This clone is judged medium-sized. CDR3 sequence reads: CAISGGTANYGYTF. In DNA form, the CDR3 reads TGTGCCATCAGTGGGGGGACAGCTAACTATGGCTACACCTTC. The gene calls are TRBV10-3 and TRBJ1-2; 7 bases map to TRBD1. Per the germline V gene, CDR1 is ENHRY and CDR2 is SYGVKD. V was pared by 4 bases and J by 0 bases, with 2 bases of the junction left unmatched. The CDR3 runs to 14 residues.

On this clone itself: Other DNA sequences from this sample encode an identical CDR3 as well. The chain's CDR3 is CAWSSGRGLGYSNQPQHF. Written as DNA, the CDR3 is TGTGCCTGGAGTTCGGGTCGTGGTTTAGGGTATAGCAATCAGCCCCAGCATTTT. The chain recombines TRBV30 with TRBJ1-5; D unresolved. Germline lookup yields CDR1 GTSNPN and CDR2 SVGIG (reference sequence). V gave up 2 bases and J gave up 0 bases, with 20 bases separating them. This CDR3 comprises 18 residues.

This clone has just a few counts. Sequence at one end of the junction differs from germline and may be a read error. The rearrangement joins TRBV12-3 or TRBV12-4 to TRBJ2-2; D perhaps matches TRBD2 (6 bases). This CDR3 has 14 residues. The CDR3 DNA reads as TGCGCCAGCGGGCAAGTGCTCGACACCGGGGAGCTGTTTTTT. This gives the protein CASGQVLDTGELFF.

There are many counts of this clone. The gene calls are TRBV18 and TRBJ2-5, with D hard to call. CDR3 length equals 14 residues. With 3 bases removed from V and 2 bases from J, the gap between germline ends came to 10 bases. Germline CDR1 KGHSH, CDR2 LQKENI. In DNA form, the CDR3 reads TGTGCCAGCTCACCCGCGGACGGACAAGAGACCCAGTACTTC. Its translation: CASSPADGQETQYF.

V gene TRBV6-1 combines with J gene TRBJ2-1, with D perhaps TRBD1 (6 bases). The germline gives CDR1 MNHNS, CDR2 SASEGT. Trimming cost V 6 bases and J 0 bases, with 15 bases left between them. CDR3 length: 16 amino acids. The CDR3 DNA reads as TGTGCCAGCAGGAACCTAGGGGGAGTCTCCTACAATGAGCAGTTCTTC. The encoded protein is CASRNLGGVSYNEQFF.

This clone was observed once. The junction differs from germline at one of its ends, possibly a read error. The V call is TRBV11-3, the J call TRBJ2-5; D not certain. Germline V gene data show CDR1 as SGHNT and CDR2 as YENEEA. This CDR3 is built from 14 residues. The DNA of the CDR3 is TGTGCCAGCAGCTCCCTTTTTCTCCAAGAGACCCGGTACTTC. Its translation: CASSSLFLQETRYF.

There are many counts of this clone. This chain links TRBV5-4 with TRBJ2-5; TRBD1 might be the D (5 bases). The ends were cut back, 7 bases at V and 5 bases at J, with 18 bases in the middle. CDR3 length: 14 amino acids. Germline V lookup: CDR1 SGHNT, CDR2 YYREEE (reference sequence). The DNA of the CDR3 is TGTGCCAGCTACGACCAGGGCCAAGTTGAGACCCAGTACTTC. It encodes CASYDQGQVETQYF.

In the case of this clone: One end of the junction fails to match germline, which may point to a read error. The chain employs TRBV5-1 and TRBJ2-1; no clear D. Looked up from germline, CDR1 is SGHRS and CDR2 is YFSETQ. The CDR3 runs to 18 residues. CDR3 region: CASSLEIIARISYNEKFF. CDR3 sequence (DNA): TGCGCCAGCAGCTTGGAGATAATAGCAAGAATTTCCTACAATGAGAAGTTCTTC.

This clone was seen only once. The CDR3 bases are TGCGCCAGCAGCTTGGCCCTAGCGGGAGACAATGAGCAGTTCTTC. Amino acid sequence: CASSLALAGDNEQFF. The V gene is TRBV5-1, the J gene TRBJ2-1; 10 nucleotides agree with TRBD2. V lost 0 bases, J lost 5 bases, and 2 bases stayed unmatched. Germline CDR1 reads SGHRS; CDR2 reads YFSETQ. There are 15 residues in the CDR3.

The chain joins TRBV6-2 or TRBV6-3 to TRBJ2-5; D remains ambiguous. CDR1 and CDR2 from the germline V gene are MNHEY and SVGEGT. This CDR3 comprises 14 residues. V lost 5 bases and J 5 bases, leaving 15 bases between the germline ends. Written as DNA, the CDR3 is TGTGCCAGCAGTGCCCTCTCGACCCAGGAGACCCAGTACTTC. Translation: CASSALSTQETQYF.

A word on this clone: This may stem from a read error, because a much larger clone lies one nucleotide away. Additional DNA sequences in this sample encode the identical CDR3. The gene calls are TRBV28 and TRBJ2-5; D not certain. Trimming shortened V by 2 bases and J by 2 bases, and 18 bases separated the two germline ends. This CDR3 contains 17 residues. Germline V CDR1 and CDR2: MDHEN, SYDVKM. CDR3 region: CASSLLPGVRVQETQYF. Here the CDR3 DNA reads TGTGCCAGCAGTTTACTCCCTGGAGTACGGGTTCAAGAGACCCAGTACTTC.

This clone was observed a few times. The chain couples TRBV27 to TRBJ2-7; tentatively, D is TRBD1 (6 bases). The CDR3 has 18 amino acids. The germline V gene encodes CDR1 MNHEY and CDR2 SMNVEV (reference sequence). The V gene lost 5 bases and the J gene lost 5 bases, with 28 bases spanning the gap. CDR3 nucleotides: TGTGCCAGCAGTGAATTGGGTGGGACATGCGGCGGTAGAAACGAGCAGTACTTC. Translating it yields CASSELGGTCGGRNEQYF.

This clone showed up just a few times. The rearrangement links TRBV2 to TRBJ1-4, with TRBD1 as a possible D gene (6 bases). With 3 bases removed from V and 8 bases from J, the gap between germline ends came to 16 bases. Germline CDR1 reads SNHLY; CDR2 reads FYNNEI. This CDR3 is 15 amino acids long. The CDR3 sequence is CASSDSFGQREKLFF. The CDR3 nucleotides read TGTGCCAGCAGTGATTCCTTCGGACAGAGGGAAAAACTGTTTTTT.

In its sample, this clone was seen many times. The same CDR3 arises from other DNA sequences in this sample as well. The V gene is TRBV20-1, the J gene TRBJ2-7; TRBD2 might be the D (6 bases). Trimming removed 3 bases at V and 0 bases at J, with 12 bases between. The CDR3 is made up of 14 amino acids. Looked up from germline, CDR1 is DFQATT and CDR2 is SNEGSKA (reference sequence). The CDR3 DNA is TGCAGTGCTAGCCTAGCGAGAGGCTCCTACGAGCAGTACTTC. Translation gives CSASLARGSYEQYF.

Concerning this clone: Germline is not matched at one junction end, which may reflect a read error. The chain joins TRBV3-1 to TRBJ2-1, with unresolved D. Germline values: CDR1 LGHDT, CDR2 YNNKEL (reference sequence). This CDR3 comprises 16 residues. The CDR3 region has the DNA TGTGCCAGCAACCAAGAGTATAGCTGGATCTACAATGAGCAGTTCTTC. It yields the protein CASNQEYSWIYNEQFF.

This chain uses TRBV4-1 with TRBJ1-4; the D is unclear. The V and J ends lost 0 bases and 8 bases respectively, with 13 bases between them. This CDR3 contains 15 residues. From germline, CDR1 is MGHRA and CDR2 YSYEKL. DNA for the CDR3: TGCGCCAGCAGCCAAGATGAGCAGGTGGCCGAAAAACTGTTTTTT. Amino acids: CASSQDEQVAEKLFF.

This clone came up many times. This may arise from a read error, as a much more abundant clone is one base away. The chain has TRBV29-1 and TRBJ2-3; TRBD2 aligns across 7 bases. With V trimmed by 1 base and J by 4 bases, 11 bases remained unmatched. Germline CDR1 and CDR2: SQVTM and ANQGSEA. The CDR3 has 16 residues. The CDR3 DNA follows: TGCAGCGTTGAAGGTCGGCTAGCGGTGACCGCAGATACGCAGTATTTT. This codes for CSVEGRLAVTADTQYF.

In regard to this clone: The junction departs from the called germline gene at one end, perhaps through a read error. The J gene is TRBJ2-2, the V gene TRBV9; D might be TRBD1 (5 bases). This CDR3 has 15 amino acids. The germline V gene encodes CDR1 SGDLS and CDR2 YYNGEE. CDR3 coding DNA: TGTGCCGGCAGCGTAGCACGTTCAGGGATCGCGGAGCTGTTTTTT. Translation: CAGSVARSGIAELFF.

This chain connects TRBV6-2 or TRBV6-3 to TRBJ1-2, with TRBD1 matching over 8 bases. CDR1 MNHEY and CDR2 SVGEGT come from the germline V gene. V lost 2 bases and J lost 7; bases outside the gene matches: 9. This CDR3 has 15 residues. The CDR3 spells CASSYAGQGASGYTF. In DNA, the CDR3 is TGTGCCAGCAGTTACGCCGGGCAGGGGGCTAGTGGCTACACCTTC.

This clone was seen repeatedly, ten times or more. Other DNA sequences in this specimen translate into the identical CDR3. The V and J genes are TRBV11-2 and TRBJ2-3; D unclear. There are 14 residues in the CDR3. The V gene lost 2 bases and the J gene lost 4 bases, with 10 bases spanning the gap. Per germline, CDR1 SGHAT and CDR2 FQNNGV. In DNA form, the CDR3 reads TGTGCCAGCAGCTTACCGGTATTCCCAGATACGCAGTATTTT. Protein: CASSLPVFPDTQYF. Drawing the rest from reference TRBV11-2 and TRBJ2-3, the complete variable domain is EAGVAQSPRYKIIEKRQSVAFWCNPISGHATLYWYQQILGQGPKLLIQFQNNGVVDDSQLPKDRFSAERLKGVDSTLKIQPAKLEDSAVYLCASSLPVFPDTQYFGPGTRLTVL.

In its sample, this clone was seen a few times. The V gene is TRBV6-1, the J gene TRBJ2-1; 13 bases match TRBD2. CDR1 is MNHNS and CDR2 is SASEGT in the germline V gene. V lost 4 bases, J lost 5 bases, and 8 bases stayed unmatched. The CDR3 is made up of 17 amino acids. The CDR3 DNA sequence: TGTGCCAGCAGTGGCGGGACTAGCGGGGCGGCCCACAATGAGCAGTTCTTC. It encodes CASSGGTSGAAHNEQFF.

V gene TRBV12-3 or TRBV12-4 combines with J gene TRBJ2-1; 10 bases fit TRBD2. The CDR3 has 17 residues. The V segment lost 3 bases and the J segment 2 bases; nucleotides outside the gene matches: 7. The CDR3 coding sequence is TGTGCCAGCAGTTTTAACTCAGCGGGAGGGGCCTACAATGAGCAGTTCTTC. Protein sequence: CASSFNSAGGAYNEQFF.

V is TRBV4-2 and J is TRBJ2-7; D uncertain. CDR3 length: 16 residues. Germline CDR1 is LGHNA and CDR2 is YNFKEQ. V was shortened by 2 bases and J by 0 bases, with 14 bases between the two germline ends. CDR3 bases: TGTGCCAGCAGCCAATTTTCCGGAGTCGCCTCCTACGAGCAGTACTTC. It yields the protein CASSQFSGVASYEQYF.

This clone was seen many times. Just one base apart from a much larger clone, this may be a read error. J is TRBJ2-3 and V is TRBV7-3, with 7 positions matching TRBD2. This CDR3 spans 15 amino acids. Germline CDR1 SGHTA, CDR2 FQGTGA. This CDR3 reads CASSLLAETTDTRYF. The CDR3 region has the DNA TGTGCCAGCAGCTTACTAGCGGAGACCACAGATACGCGGTATTTT.

V gene TRBV20-1 combines with J gene TRBJ2-7; 7 bases map to TRBD2. Germline values: CDR1 DFQATT, CDR2 SNEGSKA (reference sequence). The CDR3 consists of 17 residues. The V gene end was trimmed by 0 bases and the J gene end by 1 base; junction bases not matched to a gene: 12. In DNA, the CDR3 is TGCAGTGCTAGAGATTCCCCGACGGCTAGCGGTTCCTACGAGCAGTACTTC. This translates into CSARDSPTASGSYEQYF.